This T cell receptor beta chain was captured in a study of T cell responses to AZD1222 COVID-19 vaccine. Study-level results: With dominance at 160-218 and 743-854, vaccine-associated CD4 TCRs spanned spike. It should be noted that donors were predominantly white British and more often female, and clonal diversity was possibly underestimated. Within unmutated variant regions lay the reported targets of nearly half of spike-specific TCRs. Repertoires were collected only later (after the peak T cell response had occurred).

This CDR3 comprises 13 residues. The ends were cut back, 7 bases at V and 1 base at J, with 9 bases in the middle. About this clone: Antigen unknown.

This table comes from immunoSEQ multiplex PCR, and its TCRdb copy is limited to in-frame clones, with some not included. The sample records fewer than 120,000 clones, about 87% being singletons. The sequence came from an adult who received the AZD1222 COVID-19 vaccine. The V gene is TRBV12-3 or TRBV12-4, the J gene TRBJ2-3; unclear D gene. The sample was peripheral blood, taken 28 days after the second AZD1222 dose. CDR3 sequence reads: CASTPKGTDTQYF. As DNA, the CDR3 is TGTGCCAGCACCCCTAAGGGCACAGATACGCAGTATTTT.